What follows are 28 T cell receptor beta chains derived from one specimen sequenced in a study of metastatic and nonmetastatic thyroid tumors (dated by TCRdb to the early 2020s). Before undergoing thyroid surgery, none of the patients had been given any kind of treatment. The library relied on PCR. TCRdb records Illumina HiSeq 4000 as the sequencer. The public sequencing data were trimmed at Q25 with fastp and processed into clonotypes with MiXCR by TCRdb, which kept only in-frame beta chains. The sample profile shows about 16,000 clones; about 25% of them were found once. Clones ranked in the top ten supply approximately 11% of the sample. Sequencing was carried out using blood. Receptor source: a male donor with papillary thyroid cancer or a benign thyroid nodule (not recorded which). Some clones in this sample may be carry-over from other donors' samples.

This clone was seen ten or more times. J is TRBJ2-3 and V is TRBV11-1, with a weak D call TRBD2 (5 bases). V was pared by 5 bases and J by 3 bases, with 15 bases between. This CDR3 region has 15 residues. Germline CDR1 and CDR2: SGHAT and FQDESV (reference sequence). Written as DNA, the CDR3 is TGTGCCAGCAGCCCGCTAGCTTGGTATACAGATACGCAGTATTTT. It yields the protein CASSPLAWYTDTQYF.

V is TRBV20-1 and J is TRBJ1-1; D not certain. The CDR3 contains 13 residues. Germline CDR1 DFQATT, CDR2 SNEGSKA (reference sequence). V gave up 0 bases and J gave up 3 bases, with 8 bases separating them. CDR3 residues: CSARDAADTEAFF. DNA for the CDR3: TGCAGTGCTAGAGATGCAGCGGACACTGAAGCTTTCTTT.

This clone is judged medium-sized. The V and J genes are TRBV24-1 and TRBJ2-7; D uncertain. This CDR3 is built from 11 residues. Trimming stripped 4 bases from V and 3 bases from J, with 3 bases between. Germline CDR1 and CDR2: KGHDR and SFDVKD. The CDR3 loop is CATSDNYEQYF. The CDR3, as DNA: TGTGCCACCAGTGACAACTACGAGCAGTACTTC.

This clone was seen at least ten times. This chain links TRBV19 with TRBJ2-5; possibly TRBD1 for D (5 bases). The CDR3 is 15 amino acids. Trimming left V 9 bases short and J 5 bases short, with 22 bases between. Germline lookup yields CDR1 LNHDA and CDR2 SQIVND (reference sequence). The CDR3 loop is CASTSGHADRETQYF. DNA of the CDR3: TGTGCCAGCACCTCCGGACACGCGGATCGGGAGACCCAGTACTTC.

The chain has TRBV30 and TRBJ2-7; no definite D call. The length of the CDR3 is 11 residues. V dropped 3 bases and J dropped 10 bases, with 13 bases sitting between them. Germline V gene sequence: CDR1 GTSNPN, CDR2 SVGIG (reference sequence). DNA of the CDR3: TGTGCCTGGAGCTGGGAAGGCTTCCAGTACTTC. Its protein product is CAWSWEGFQYF.

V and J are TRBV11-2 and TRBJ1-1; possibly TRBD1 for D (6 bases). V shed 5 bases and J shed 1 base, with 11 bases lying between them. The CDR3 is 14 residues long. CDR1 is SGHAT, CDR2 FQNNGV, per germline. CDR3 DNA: TGTGCCAGCAGCCCACTGACAGGGAACACTGAAGCTTTCTTT. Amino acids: CASSPLTGNTEAFF.

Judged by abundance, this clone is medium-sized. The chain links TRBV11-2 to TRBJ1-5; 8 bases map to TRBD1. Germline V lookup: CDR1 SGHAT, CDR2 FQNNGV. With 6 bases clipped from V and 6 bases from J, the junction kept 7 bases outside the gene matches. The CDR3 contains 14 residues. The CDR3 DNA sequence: TGTGCCAGCAGACCGGGACAGGTTCGTCAGCCCCAGCATTTT. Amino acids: CASRPGQVRQPQHF.

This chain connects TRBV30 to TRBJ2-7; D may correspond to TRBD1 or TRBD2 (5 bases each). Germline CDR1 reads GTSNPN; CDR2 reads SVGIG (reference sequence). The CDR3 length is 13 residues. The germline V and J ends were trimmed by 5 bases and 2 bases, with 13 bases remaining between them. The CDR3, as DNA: TGTGCCTGGCTGGGACCGCCGACCTACGAGCAGTACTTC. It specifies CAWLGPPTYEQYF.

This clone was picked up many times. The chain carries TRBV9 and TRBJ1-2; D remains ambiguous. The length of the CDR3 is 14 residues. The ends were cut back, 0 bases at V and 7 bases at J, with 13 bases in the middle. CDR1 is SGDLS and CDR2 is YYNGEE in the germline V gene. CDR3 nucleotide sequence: TGTGCCAGCAGCGTAGTTGAAGGGTCTGGTGGCTACACCTTC. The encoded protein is CASSVVEGSGGYTF. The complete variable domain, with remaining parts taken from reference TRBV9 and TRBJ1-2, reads DSGVTQTPKHLITATGQRVTLRCSPRSGDLSVYWYQQSLDQGLQFLIQYYNGEERAKGNILERFSAQQFPDLHSELNLSSLELGDSALYFCASSVVEGSGGYTFGSGTRLTVV.

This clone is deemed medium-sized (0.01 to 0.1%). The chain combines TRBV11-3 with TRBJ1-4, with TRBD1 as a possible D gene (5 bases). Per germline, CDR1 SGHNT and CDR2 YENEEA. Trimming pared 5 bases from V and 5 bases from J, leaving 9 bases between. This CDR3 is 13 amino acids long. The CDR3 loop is CASSQRQNEKLFF. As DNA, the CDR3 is TGTGCCAGCAGCCAACGACAGAATGAAAAACTGTTTTTT.

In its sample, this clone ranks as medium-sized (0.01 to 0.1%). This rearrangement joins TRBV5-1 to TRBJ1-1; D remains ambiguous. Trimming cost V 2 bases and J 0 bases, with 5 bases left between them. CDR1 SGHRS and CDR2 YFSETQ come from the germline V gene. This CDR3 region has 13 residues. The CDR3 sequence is CASSFTVNTEAFF. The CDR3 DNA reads TGCGCCAGCAGCTTCACAGTGAACACTGAAGCTTTCTTT. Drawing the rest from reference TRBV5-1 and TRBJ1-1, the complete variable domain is KAGVTQTPRYLIKTRGQQVTLSCSPISGHRSVSWYQQTPGQGLQFLFEYFSETQRNKGNFPGRFSGRQFSNSRSEMNVSTLELGDSALYLCASSFTVNTEAFFGQGTRLTVV.

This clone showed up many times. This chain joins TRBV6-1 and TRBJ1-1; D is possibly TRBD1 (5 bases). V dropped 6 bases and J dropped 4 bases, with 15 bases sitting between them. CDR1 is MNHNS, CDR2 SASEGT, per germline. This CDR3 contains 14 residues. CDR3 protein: CASRGRGGGTEAFF. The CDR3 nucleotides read TGTGCCAGCAGGGGTCGGGGGGGTGGCACTGAAGCTTTCTTT.

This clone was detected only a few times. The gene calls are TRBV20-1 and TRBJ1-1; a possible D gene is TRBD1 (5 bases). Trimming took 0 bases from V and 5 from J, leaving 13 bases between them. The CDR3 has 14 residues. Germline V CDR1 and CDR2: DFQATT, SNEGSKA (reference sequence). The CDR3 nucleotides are TGCAGTGCTAGAGATACAGGCCTAATAACTGAAGCTTTCTTT. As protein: CSARDTGLITEAFF.

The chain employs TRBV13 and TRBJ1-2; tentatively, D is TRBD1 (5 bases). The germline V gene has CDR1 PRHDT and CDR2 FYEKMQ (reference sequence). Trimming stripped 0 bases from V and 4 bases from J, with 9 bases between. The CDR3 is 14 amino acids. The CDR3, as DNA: TGTGCCAGCAGCTTAGGACGAGGGGTCTATGGCTACACCTTC. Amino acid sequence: CASSLGRGVYGYTF.

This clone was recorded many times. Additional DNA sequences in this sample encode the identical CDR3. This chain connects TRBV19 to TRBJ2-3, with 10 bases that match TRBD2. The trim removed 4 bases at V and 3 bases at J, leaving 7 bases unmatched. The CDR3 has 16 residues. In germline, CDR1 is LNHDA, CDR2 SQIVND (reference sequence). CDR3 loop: CASSRLAGFPTDTQYF. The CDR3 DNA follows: TGTGCCAGTAGTAGACTAGCGGGCTTCCCTACAGATACGCAGTATTTT.

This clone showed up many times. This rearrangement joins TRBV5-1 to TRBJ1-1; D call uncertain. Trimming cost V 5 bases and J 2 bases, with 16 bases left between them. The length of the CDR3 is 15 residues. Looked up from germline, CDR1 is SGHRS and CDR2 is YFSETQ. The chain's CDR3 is CASRDGITANTEAFF. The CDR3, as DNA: TGCGCCAGCAGGGACGGTATAACAGCTAACACTGAAGCTTTCTTT.

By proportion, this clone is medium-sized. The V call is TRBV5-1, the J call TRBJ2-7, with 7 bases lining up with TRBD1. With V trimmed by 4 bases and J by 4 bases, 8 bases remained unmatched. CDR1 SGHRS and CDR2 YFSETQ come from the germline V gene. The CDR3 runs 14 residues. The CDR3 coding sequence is TGCGCCAGCAGCGAACTAACGACAGGGTACGAGCAGTACTTC. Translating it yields CASSELTTGYEQYF.

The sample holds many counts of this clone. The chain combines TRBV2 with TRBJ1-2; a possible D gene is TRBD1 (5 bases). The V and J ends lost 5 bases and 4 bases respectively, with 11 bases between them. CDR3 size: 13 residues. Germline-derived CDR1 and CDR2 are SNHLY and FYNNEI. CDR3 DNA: TGTGCCAGCAGTAACACAGGAACCTATGGCTACACCTTC. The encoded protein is CASSNTGTYGYTF.

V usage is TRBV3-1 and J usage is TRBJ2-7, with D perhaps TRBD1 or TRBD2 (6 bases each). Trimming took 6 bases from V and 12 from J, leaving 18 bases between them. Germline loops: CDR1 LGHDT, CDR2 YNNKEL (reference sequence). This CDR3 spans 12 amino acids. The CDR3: CASRSEGGLAYF. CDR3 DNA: TGTGCCAGCAGATCAGAGGGGGGTTTGGCGTACTTC.

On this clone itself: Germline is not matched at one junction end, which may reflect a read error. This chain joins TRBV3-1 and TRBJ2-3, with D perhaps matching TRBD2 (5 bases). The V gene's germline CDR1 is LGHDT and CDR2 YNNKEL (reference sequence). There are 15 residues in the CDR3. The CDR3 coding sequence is TGTGCCGGCAGCCAAGGGCTAGCTTTGACAGATACGCAGTATTTT. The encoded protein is CAGSQGLALTDTQYF.

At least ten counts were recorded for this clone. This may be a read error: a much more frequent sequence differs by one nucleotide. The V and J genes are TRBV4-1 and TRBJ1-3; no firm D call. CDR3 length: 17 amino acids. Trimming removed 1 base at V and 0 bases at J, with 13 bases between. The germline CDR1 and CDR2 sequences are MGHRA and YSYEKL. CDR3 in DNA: TGCGCCAGCAGCCAAGGTGTTCGGCCCAGCTCTGGAAACACCATATATTTT. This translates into CASSQGVRPSSGNTIYF.

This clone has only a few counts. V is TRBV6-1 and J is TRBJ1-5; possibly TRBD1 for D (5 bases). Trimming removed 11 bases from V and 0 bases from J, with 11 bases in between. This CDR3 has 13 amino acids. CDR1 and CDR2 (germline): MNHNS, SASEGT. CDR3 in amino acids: CAGGQNSNQPQHF. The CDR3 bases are TGTGCCGGCGGACAAAATAGCAATCAGCCCCAGCATTTT.

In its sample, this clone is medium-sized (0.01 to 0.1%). This CDR3 is CASSDTSTGELFF. CDR3 nucleotides: TGTGCCAGCAGTGACACTAGCACCGGGGAGCTGTTTTTT. The chain has TRBV6-4 and TRBJ2-2; maybe TRBD2 (5 bases). Trimming removed 2 bases from V and 4 bases from J, with 5 bases in between. There are 13 residues in the CDR3. From germline, CDR1 is MRHNA and CDR2 SNTAGT.

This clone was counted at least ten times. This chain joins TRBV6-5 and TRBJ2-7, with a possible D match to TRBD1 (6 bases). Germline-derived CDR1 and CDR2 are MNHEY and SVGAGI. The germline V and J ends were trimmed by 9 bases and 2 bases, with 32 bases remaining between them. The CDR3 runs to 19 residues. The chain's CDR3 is CARTHDRYRVRSSPYEQYF. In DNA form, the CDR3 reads TGTGCCAGAACCCACGACAGGTATCGGGTAAGATCCTCGCCCTACGAGCAGTACTTC.

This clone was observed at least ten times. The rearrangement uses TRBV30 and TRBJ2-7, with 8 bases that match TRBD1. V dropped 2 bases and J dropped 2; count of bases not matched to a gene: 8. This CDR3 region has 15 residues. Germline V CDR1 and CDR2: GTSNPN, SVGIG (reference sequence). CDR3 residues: CAWSFGQGMTYEQYF. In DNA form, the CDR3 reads TGTGCCTGGAGTTTCGGACAGGGTATGACCTACGAGCAGTACTTC.

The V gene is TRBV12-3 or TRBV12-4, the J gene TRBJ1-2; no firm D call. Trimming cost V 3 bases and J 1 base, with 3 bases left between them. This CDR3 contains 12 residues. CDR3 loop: CASSLNNYGYTF. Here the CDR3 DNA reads TGTGCCAGCAGTTTGAATAACTATGGCTACACCTTC.

CDR3 region: CASSESTGGSYGYTF. CDR3 bases: TGTGCCAGCAGTGAATCCACAGGGGGTTCATATGGCTACACCTTC. The rearrangement joins TRBV6-1 to TRBJ1-2; 8 nucleotides match TRBD1. The CDR3 runs 15 residues. The germline V gene has CDR1 MNHNS and CDR2 SASEGT. With V trimmed by 2 bases and J by 5 bases, 7 bases remained unmatched.

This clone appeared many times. The CDR3 sequence is CASSLLTGGETQYF. In nucleotides, the CDR3 is TGTGCCAGCAGTTTATTAACGGGGGGGGAGACCCAGTACTTC. The chain combines TRBV28 with TRBJ2-5; TRBD2 agrees at 8 bases. This CDR3 has 14 amino acids. Germline CDR1 and CDR2: MDHEN and SYDVKM. Trimming at V came to 1 base and at J to 5 bases, leaving 3 bases not matched to a gene.